This T cell receptor beta chain was found in a study of blood T cells in healthy people across ages. Using a J-beta primer mix together with a sample-barcoded 5' primer, a second PCR was run for about 6 to 12 cycles. Each of the samples gave a minimum of 3 million paired-end reads that contained CDR3. From the 5' RACE reads, TCRdb called clonotypes with MiXCR, one entry per CDR3 protein. This sample carries around 1,600,000 distinct CDR3 sequences, approximately 39% of them seen once, and the ten largest clones take roughly 3.7%. V gave up 3 bases and J gave up 11 bases; unmatched junction bases: 16. The CDR3 consists of 16 residues.

Sequenced material: blood. This chain uses TRBV12-3 or TRBV12-4 with TRBJ2-1, with TRBD1 matching 7 bases. The clonotype was recovered from a woman aged 18-30 years in good health. The CDR3: CASSFLDREWAMKQFF. In DNA, the CDR3 is TGTGCCAGCAGTTTCCTAGACAGGGAGTGGGCAATGAAGCAGTTCTTC.